These 4 T cell receptor beta chains share one sample of origin, sequenced in a study of cytomegalovirus exposure and HLA in healthy donors. Repertoires were generated with immunoSEQ multiplex PCR, while TCRdb's copy carries only in-frame clones and drops some. The sample holds about 120,000 clones, 85% seen once. The sequencing input was PBMCs. These receptors were collected from a woman in her 30s in good health and CMV-seronegative.

The chain combines TRBV6-5 with TRBJ1-2, with TRBD1 as a possible D gene (5 bases). Trimming stripped 5 bases from V and 2 bases from J, with 15 bases between. CDR1 and CDR2 (germline): MNHEY, SVGAGI. This CDR3 has 15 amino acids. In DNA, the CDR3 is TGTGCCAGCAGTATCCTGGGCAGGGCCAACTATGGCTACACCTTC. Translating it yields CASSILGRANYGYTF.

The V and J genes are TRBV5-1 and TRBJ1-6; unclear D gene. Germline CDR1 reads SGHRS; CDR2 reads YFSETQ. The CDR3 runs to 12 residues. V lost 0 bases and J lost 8, with 3 bases in between. The CDR3 sequence is CASSLGDSPLHF. Here the CDR3 DNA reads TGCGCCAGCAGCTTGGGAGATTCACCCCTCCACTTT.

This clone was observed once. The chain recombines TRBV11-2 with TRBJ2-3; 8 positions match TRBD2. CDR1 is SGHAT, CDR2 FQNNGV, per germline. The CDR3 is 16 amino acids. Trimming at V came to 1 base and at J to 4 bases, leaving 7 bases not matched to a gene. As DNA, the CDR3 is TGTGCCAGCAGCTTAGTGGCGGGGGGCTTCCCAGATACGCAGTATTTT. The encoded protein is CASSLVAGGFPDTQYF. Full variable domain (remainder filled in from reference TRBV11-2 and TRBJ2-3): EAGVAQSPRYKIIEKRQSVAFWCNPISGHATLYWYQQILGQGPKLLIQFQNNGVVDDSQLPKDRFSAERLKGVDSTLKIQPAKLEDSAVYLCASSLVAGGFPDTQYFGPGTRLTVL.

The J gene is TRBJ2-7, the V gene TRBV6-5; D is unresolved. The V gene's germline CDR1 is MNHEY and CDR2 SVGAGI. CDR3 length equals 12 residues. Trimming removed 5 bases at V and 3 bases at J, with 8 bases between. CDR3 loop: CASSNGYYEQYF. In DNA, the CDR3 is TGTGCCAGCAGTAACGGGTACTACGAGCAGTACTTC.